This T cell receptor beta chain emerged from a study of T cells after yellow fever vaccination. One entry per CDR3 protein, called by TCRdb with MiXCR from the 5' RACE reads. The sample includes about 240,000 distinct CDR3 sequences, around 7% of them seen just once. This clonotype was counted ten times or more. Its target is unknown. CDR1 and CDR2 from the germline V gene are SGHTA and FQGNSA. Trimming left V 3 bases short and J 2 bases short, with 11 bases between. CDR3 length equals 15 residues. General study findings and limits: Sorted repertoires could include abundant contaminating clonotypes from bulk cells.

The source of this sequence is a man in his thirties or forties who received the YFV17D yellow fever vaccine. This specimen was CD4+ T cells sorted from PBMCs, taken 15 days after the yellow fever booster vaccination. The chain joins TRBV7-2 to TRBJ1-3; D perhaps matches TRBD1 (5 bases). The DNA for the CDR3 is TGTGCCAGCAGCTTTTTCTCGGGGCCTGGAAACACCATATATTTT. Translated, it gives CASSFFSGPGNTIYF.